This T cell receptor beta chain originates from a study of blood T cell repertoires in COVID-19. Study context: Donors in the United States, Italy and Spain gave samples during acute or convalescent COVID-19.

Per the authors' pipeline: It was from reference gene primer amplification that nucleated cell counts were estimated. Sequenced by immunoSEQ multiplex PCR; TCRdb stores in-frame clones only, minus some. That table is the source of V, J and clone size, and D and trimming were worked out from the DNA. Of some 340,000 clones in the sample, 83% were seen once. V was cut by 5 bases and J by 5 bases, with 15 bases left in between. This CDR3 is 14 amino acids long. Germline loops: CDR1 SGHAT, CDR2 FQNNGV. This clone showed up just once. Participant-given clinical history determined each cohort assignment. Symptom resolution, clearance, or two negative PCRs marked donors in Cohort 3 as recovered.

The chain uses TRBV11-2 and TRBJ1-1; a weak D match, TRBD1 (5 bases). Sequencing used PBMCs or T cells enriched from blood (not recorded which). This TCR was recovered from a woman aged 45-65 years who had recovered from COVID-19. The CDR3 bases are TGTGCCAGCAGCCGGGGGACCAGAGGGACTGAAGCTTTCTTT. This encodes CASSRGTRGTEAFF.